Each of the 26 T cell receptor beta chains below was sequenced from the same sample in a study of regulatory T cells in long-lasting Graves disease (dated by TCRdb to the early 2020s). To prepare the library, multiplex PCR was applied. TCRdb records Illumina HiSeq 4000 as the sequencer. To build TCR beta libraries, CDR3 regions were amplified by Arm-PCR using iRepertoire HTBI primers. TCRdb applied fastp at Q25 and MiXCR to the public reads, then kept only in-frame beta chains. Every entry covers one CDR3 protein and lists the most common genes and DNA from its rows. The sample includes more than 450,000 distinct CDR3 sequences, with roughly 16% observed a single time. Clones ranked in the top ten supply less than 15% of the sample. The time point label on this specimen signifies: newly diagnosed GD, antithyroid drugs for less than 3 months. For both TCR sequencing and RNA sequencing, RNA was extracted from PBMCs in TRIzol.

The data were also submitted as part of a second study, on T cells in Graves' hyperthyroidism and ophthalmopathy.

Specimen: peripheral blood mononuclear cells (PBMCs), collected at new diagnosis, from a patient treated with antithyroid drugs. The receptors originated from a middle-aged man with Graves disease. Donor details come from another sample of the same person, matched by shared clones.

This sequence joins TRBV5-1 and TRBJ2-3, with 12 bases identical to TRBD2. V lost 4 bases to trimming and J lost 8 bases; unmatched junction nucleotides: 5. Per germline, CDR1 SGHRS and CDR2 YFSETQ. There are 14 residues in the CDR3. The CDR3 loop is CASSLTSGSVTQYF. For the CDR3, the DNA is TGCGCCAGCAGCCTGACTAGCGGGAGTGTTACGCAGTATTTT.

This clonotype was detected ten times or more. The chain combines TRBV28 with TRBJ1-5, with 10 bases aligning to TRBD1. Germline V gene sequence: CDR1 MDHEN, CDR2 SYDVKM. The CDR3 loop spans 17 amino acids. V was clipped by 2 bases and J by 4 bases; unmatched bases: 8. The CDR3 loop is CASSLPTGTGDNQPQHF. The DNA of the CDR3 is TGTGCCAGCAGTTTACCTACCGGGACAGGGGATAATCAGCCCCAGCATTTT.

Ten or more counts support this clonotype. The chain employs TRBV6-1 and TRBJ1-1; D gene uncertain. This CDR3 region has 16 residues. Per the germline V gene, CDR1 is MNHNS and CDR2 is SASEGT. Between the trimmed V and J ends, which lost 7 bases and 7 bases, there was a span of 25 bases. In DNA form, the CDR3 reads TGTGCCAGCACCGGGAGGTTCGTCGGCTCGAGTAGTGAAGCTTTCTTT. It is translated as CASTGRFVGSSSEAFF.

This clonotype was seen at least ten times. The CDR3 DNA reads TGTGCCTGGCGGACAGGGGGATATGGCTACACCTTC. Encoded protein: CAWRTGGYGYTF. The chain combines TRBV30 with TRBJ1-2, with 10 bases aligning to TRBD1. V gave up 5 bases and J gave up 5 bases; unmatched junction bases: 2. The CDR3 consists of 12 residues. CDR1 is GTSNPN, CDR2 SVGIG, per germline (reference sequence).

The J gene is TRBJ2-6, the V gene TRBV10-3; either TRBD1 or TRBD2 may supply D (5 bases each). The germline V gene encodes CDR1 ENHRY and CDR2 SYGVKD. CDR3 length: 16 amino acids. With 4 bases removed from V and 0 bases from J, the gap between germline ends came to 10 bases. For the CDR3, the DNA is TGTGCCATCAGTGGGGACGGCTCCTCTGGGGCCAACGTCCTGACTTTC. Protein product: CAISGDGSSGANVLTF.

V is TRBV20-1 and J is TRBJ2-5, with TRBD2 matching over 8 bases. The germline CDR1 and CDR2 sequences are DFQATT and SNEGSKA (reference sequence). The CDR3 extends over 11 amino acids. The CDR3 protein is CSVRGGETQYF. CDR3 sequence (DNA): TGCAGCGTCCGGGGGGGTGAGACCCAGTACTTC.

There are a few counts of this clonotype. J is TRBJ2-5 and V is TRBV29-1, with a possible D match to TRBD2 (5 bases). The CDR3 is 11 amino acids. Trimming cost V 7 bases and J 4 bases, with 10 bases left between them. Germline CDR1 SQVTM, CDR2 ANQGSEA. The DNA for the CDR3 is TGCAGCGGGCGGGTAACAGAGACCCAGTACTTC. Its protein is CSGRVTETQYF.

This clonotype was observed at least ten times. The chain combines TRBV18 with TRBJ2-5; D is unresolved. The V gene lost 3 bases and the J gene lost 3 bases, with 8 bases spanning the gap. This CDR3 region has 13 residues. Per the germline V gene, CDR1 is KGHSH and CDR2 is LQKENI. CDR3 DNA sequence: TGTGCCAGCTCACCCTACCAGGAAGAGACCCAGTACTTC. Translated, it gives CASSPYQEETQYF.

This clonotype was observed at least ten times. V and J are TRBV20-1 and TRBJ2-7; TRBD1 aligns across 7 bases. The V and J ends lost 6 bases and 3 bases, in that order; junction bases with no gene match: 11. The CDR3 is 14 residues long. CDR1 and CDR2 from the germline V gene are DFQATT and SNEGSKA (reference sequence). The CDR3 spells CSALPRDRNYEQYF. The DNA for the CDR3 is TGCAGTGCCCTCCCCCGGGACAGAAACTACGAGCAGTACTTC.

This clonotype has a count of ten or more. This chain connects TRBV5-1 to TRBJ2-7; 9 positions agree with TRBD1. This CDR3 contains 15 residues. Looked up from germline, CDR1 is SGHRS and CDR2 is YFSETQ. V lost 4 bases and J lost 3; bases outside the gene matches: 8. CDR3 amino acids: CASSRGTGKDYEQYF. CDR3 nucleotides: TGCGCCAGCAGCAGAGGGACAGGGAAAGACTACGAGCAGTACTTC.

The genes are TRBV28 and TRBJ1-5; D perhaps matches TRBD1 (5 bases). The V gene lost 5 bases and the J gene lost 2 bases, with 10 bases spanning the gap. The CDR3 is made up of 14 amino acids. Looked up from germline, CDR1 is MDHEN and CDR2 is SYDVKM. The CDR3 sequence is CASSEGRRNQPQHF. CDR3 nucleotide sequence: TGTGCCAGCAGTGAGGGGAGACGCAATCAGCCCCAGCATTTT.

At least ten counts were recorded for this clonotype. V and J are TRBV28 and TRBJ2-7; 9 bases agree with TRBD2. The CDR3 contains 14 residues. The germline CDR1 and CDR2 sequences are MDHEN and SYDVKM. The trim removed 7 bases at V and 0 bases at J, leaving 4 bases unmatched. The CDR3 bases are TGTGCCAGCATCGTTAGCGGGAGCTCCTACGAGCAGTACTTC. Translation: CASIVSGSSYEQYF.

This clonotype was counted many times. J is TRBJ2-3 and V is TRBV20-1, with D tentatively TRBD1 or TRBD2 (5 bases each). Trimming pared 1 base from V and 6 bases from J, leaving 5 bases between. CDR3 length equals 11 residues. Per the germline V gene, CDR1 is DFQATT and CDR2 is SNEGSKA (reference sequence). The CDR3 sequence: CSARGGDTQYF. CDR3 DNA sequence: TGCAGTGCTAGAGGGGGGGATACGCAGTATTTT.

This clonotype showed up just a few times. This chain connects TRBV13 to TRBJ2-1; D is unresolved. The CDR3 is 15 residues long. Trimming removed 8 bases at V and 5 bases at J, with 19 bases between. Germline V gene data show CDR1 as PRHDT and CDR2 as FYEKMQ (reference sequence). CDR3 sequence: CASGVGGIFDNEQFF. The CDR3 DNA reads as TGTGCCAGCGGCGTCGGCGGAATTTTCGACAATGAGCAGTTCTTC.

This clonotype was counted a few times. The junction departs from the called germline gene at one end, perhaps through a read error. This chain joins TRBV11-2 and TRBJ2-7; perhaps D is TRBD1 or TRBD2 (5 bases each). The CDR3 has 15 amino acids. The germline V gene encodes CDR1 SGHAT and CDR2 FQNNGV. The CDR3 DNA sequence: TGTGCCAGTAGCTTACAAGGGACGGCAACCTCCGAGCAGTACTTC. Translating gives CASSLQGTATSEQYF.

This clonotype has a count of ten or more. The chain couples TRBV6-5 to TRBJ2-1; D not resolved. Trimming removed 3 bases at V and 7 bases at J, with 7 bases between. CDR3 length: 12 amino acids. From germline, CDR1 is MNHEY and CDR2 SVGAGI. CDR3: CASSYGWNEQFF. DNA of the CDR3: TGTGCCAGCAGTTATGGGTGGAATGAGCAGTTCTTC.

This clonotype was recorded at least ten times. This chain uses TRBV12-3 or TRBV12-4 with TRBJ2-7, with D uncertain. The germline V and J ends were trimmed by 8 bases and 3 bases, with 11 bases remaining between them. This CDR3 region has 12 residues. The chain's CDR3 is CASGPRVYEQYF. The CDR3 DNA reads as TGTGCCAGCGGCCCTAGAGTCTACGAGCAGTACTTC.

This clonotype was detected only a few times. V is TRBV19 and J is TRBJ2-1; maybe TRBD1 (6 bases). CDR3 size: 13 residues. Looked up from germline, CDR1 is LNHDA and CDR2 is SQIVND (reference sequence). The V gene lost 10 bases and the J gene lost 0 bases, with 10 bases spanning the gap. DNA of the CDR3: TGTGCCACCAGGGACACCTCCTACAATGAGCAGTTCTTC. This sequence encodes CATRDTSYNEQFF.

This clonotype showed up many times. The V gene is TRBV27, the J gene TRBJ1-1; the D gene is possibly TRBD1 (6 bases). V was cut by 5 bases and J by 2 bases, with 15 bases left in between. Per the germline V gene, CDR1 is MNHEY and CDR2 is SMNVEV (reference sequence). The CDR3 is 15 residues long. The CDR3 is CASSTGFRFNTEAFF. DNA for the CDR3: TGTGCCAGCAGTACAGGGTTCCGGTTTAACACTGAAGCTTTCTTT.

This clonotype was recorded at least ten times. The chain is built from TRBV20-1 and TRBJ2-1, with D uncertain. CDR1 is DFQATT, CDR2 SNEGSKA, per germline (reference sequence). CDR3 length equals 13 residues. Trimming removed 6 bases from V and 9 bases from J, with 18 bases in between. The CDR3 DNA reads as TGCAGTGCAAAACGGGCTACGTCACCTGAGCAGTTCTTC. Its protein product is CSAKRATSPEQFF.

This clonotype was observed many times. The rearrangement uses TRBV5-5 and TRBJ2-5; D possibly corresponds to TRBD1 (5 bases). Trimming left V 2 bases short and J 1 base short, with 15 bases between. CDR3 length equals 16 residues. Germline V gene data show CDR1 as SGHKS and CDR2 as YYEKEE (reference sequence). CDR3 residues: CASSFNPKTVQETQYF. The CDR3 DNA reads as TGTGCCAGCAGCTTCAACCCCAAGACAGTCCAAGAGACCCAGTACTTC.

This clonotype was found many times. The chain combines TRBV7-2 with TRBJ2-5; TRBD2 agrees at 14 bases. The V gene's germline CDR1 is SGHTA and CDR2 FQGNSA. There are 15 residues in the CDR3. The J segment lost 5 bases and the V segment lost 5 bases, leaving 4 bases of the junction unmatched. The CDR3 DNA is TGTGCCAGCAGCAAGACTAGCGGGAGGGAGGAGACCCAGTACTTC. The encoded protein is CASSKTSGREETQYF.

Ten or more counts support this clonotype. The chain combines TRBV6-1 with TRBJ2-7; TRBD1 aligns across 7 bases. The CDR3 sequence is 15 residues long. The V gene end was trimmed by 7 bases and the J gene end by 0 bases; junction bases not matched to a gene: 9. CDR1 is MNHNS, CDR2 SASEGT, per germline. Here the CDR3 reads CASKTGQIPSYEQYF. CDR3 DNA: TGTGCCAGCAAGACGGGACAGATTCCCTCCTACGAGCAGTACTTC.

This clonotype was detected ten times or more. The V call is TRBV5-1, the J call TRBJ2-3, with 12 bases lining up with TRBD2. With 0 bases clipped from V and 7 bases from J, the junction kept 6 bases outside the gene matches. The CDR3 contains 16 residues. CDR1 and CDR2 from the germline V gene are SGHRS and YFSETQ. As DNA, the CDR3 is TGCGCCAGCAGCTTGGGTGCTAGCGGGAGGGAAAATACGCAGTATTTT. Translation: CASSLGASGRENTQYF.

A word on this clonotype: The junction departs from the called germline gene at one end, perhaps through a read error. V and J are TRBV15 and TRBJ1-2; perhaps TRBD1 as D (6 bases). This CDR3 comprises 18 residues. Germline CDR1 reads LNHNV; CDR2 reads YYDKDF (reference sequence). Written as DNA, the CDR3 is TGTGCCGCCAGCAGAGCAACCCGGGGGGGGGCGGGTAACTATGGCTACACCTTC. It translates to CAASRATRGGAGNYGYTF. Using reference TRBV15 and TRBJ1-2 for the parts outside the CDR3, the full variable domain is DAMVIQNPRYQVTQFGKPVTLSCSQTLNHNVMYWYQQKSSQAPKLLFHYYDKDFNNEADTPDNFQSRRPNTSFCFLDIRSPGLGDTAMYLCAASRATRGGAGNYGYTFGSGTRLTVV.

Details on this clonotype: This likely came from a read error, as a far larger clone is one base away. The chain recombines TRBV6-1 with TRBJ2-7; D is possibly TRBD1 or TRBD2 (5 bases each). The CDR3 spans 13 residues. CDR1 and CDR2 from the germline V gene are MNHNS and SASEGT. Here the CDR3 DNA reads TGTACCAGCAGCCGGGACGGCTCCTACGAGCAGTACTTC. Translated, it gives CTSSRDGSYEQYF.